Shown below are 23 T cell receptor beta chains from a single sample sequenced in a study of cytomegalovirus exposure and HLA in healthy donors. The PCR was carried out with 60 Vbeta primers and 13 Jbeta primers. Assay used: immunoSEQ multiplex PCR; TCRdb lists only in-frame clones, some missing. The sample records 90,000 to 100,000 clones, around 79% being singletons. The sample was PBMCs. These receptors came from a woman between 35 and 50 years old in good health and CMV-seronegative.

V gene TRBV10-3 combines with J gene TRBJ1-3, with 7 bases aligning to TRBD1. J lost 4 bases, V lost 8 bases, and 2 bases had no gene match. The germline V gene has CDR1 ENHRY and CDR2 SYGVKD. The CDR3 is 12 residues long. The DNA of the CDR3 is TGTGCCATCGGGACAGAAGGAAACACCATATATTTT. Residues: CAIGTEGNTIYF.

The V and J genes are TRBV7-3 and TRBJ2-3; 11 bases agree with TRBD2. Germline V lookup: CDR1 SGHTA, CDR2 FQGTGA. Germline trimming cut 5 bases from V and 2 bases from J; bases unmatched to any gene: 3. CDR3 length: 15 residues. The CDR3 is CASSIAGGVTDTQYF. As DNA, the CDR3 is TGTGCCAGCAGCATAGCGGGGGGGGTCACAGATACGCAGTATTTT. Looking up the rest from reference TRBV7-3 and TRBJ2-3 gives the full variable domain: GAGVSQTPSNKVTEKGKYVELRCDPISGHTALYWYRQSLGQGPEFLIYFQGTGAADDSGLPNDRFFAVRPEGSVSTLKIQRTERGDSAVYLCASSIAGGVTDTQYFGPGTRLTVL.

This clone came up a few times. The DNA of the CDR3 is TGCGCCAGCAGCCCCGGGGACAGGGGGTGGGCAGATACGCAGTATTTT. Its translation: CASSPGDRGWADTQYF. This chain joins TRBV5-1 and TRBJ2-3, with 11 bases matching TRBD1. CDR3 length equals 16 residues. J gave up 4 bases and V 4 bases, and 8 bases lay outside the gene matches. CDR1 is SGHRS, CDR2 YFSETQ, per germline.

The chain couples TRBV19 to TRBJ1-4; TRBD1 might be the D (5 bases). V was shortened by 7 bases and J by 4 bases, with 22 bases between the two germline ends. The CDR3 spans 17 residues. Looked up from germline, CDR1 is LNHDA and CDR2 is SQIVND (reference sequence). CDR3 nucleotides: TGTGCCAGTACCCCCACCGATCCCGGGGGGAATAATGAAAAACTGTTTTTT. Its protein product is CASTPTDPGGNNEKLFF.

V is TRBV21-1 and J is TRBJ2-5; TRBD1, the table's D call, lacks a check against the DNA. TRBV21-1 has pseudogene status. The CDR3 consists of 18 residues. The chain's CDR3 is CASSNRPITGVQAETQYF. In DNA, the CDR3 is TGTGCCAGCAGCAACAGACCGATCACAGGAGTGCAAGCTGAGACCCAGTACTTC.

The chain uses TRBV6-6 and TRBJ2-3; 8 nucleotides line up with TRBD2. CDR1 and CDR2 from the germline V gene are MNHNY and SVGAGI (reference sequence). The trim removed 8 bases at V and 0 bases at J, leaving 4 bases unmatched. This CDR3 contains 14 residues. CDR3 coding DNA: TGTGCCAGCCGACTAGCGCCTAGCACAGATACGCAGTATTTT. Translated, it gives CASRLAPSTDTQYF.

The chain recombines TRBV5-1 with TRBJ1-1; D might be TRBD1 (6 bases). This CDR3 comprises 12 residues. The germline V gene has CDR1 SGHRS and CDR2 YFSETQ. V shed 7 bases and J shed 6 bases, with 13 bases lying between them. The CDR3 here is CASHRGTSEAFF. The CDR3 bases are TGCGCCAGCCACAGAGGGACATCTGAAGCTTTCTTT.

Points on this clone: As the CDR3 is not closed by the conserved phenylalanine or tryptophan, this likely results from a read error. The DNA is omitted, as the CDR3 cannot be located on it reliably, and the CDR3 follows TCRdb's listing. This chain joins TRBV6-5 and TRBJ1-1; no DNA check was done on the table's D call, TRBD1. The CDR3 is 14 residues long, ends included. CDR1 and CDR2 (germline): MNHEY, SVGAGI. The CDR3 sequence: CASSYGRANTEALV.

The chain couples TRBV2 to TRBJ2-7; perhaps TRBD2 as D (7 bases). V lost 6 bases and J 2 bases, leaving 14 bases between the germline ends. Germline CDR1 SNHLY, CDR2 FYNNEI. The length of the CDR3 is 14 residues. CDR3 coding DNA: TGTGCCAGCAGAGGGGGGGCCCTAACCTACGAGCAGTACTTC. Translating gives CASRGGALTYEQYF. The full variable domain, completed using reference TRBV2 and TRBJ2-7, is EPEVTQTPSHQVTQMGQEVILRCVPISNHLYFYWYRQILGQKVEFLVSFYNNEISEKSEIFDDQFSVERPDGSNFTLKIRSTKLEDSAMYFCASRGGALTYEQYFGPGTRLTVT.

The chain employs TRBV7-3 and TRBJ2-7, with TRBD2 matching over 8 bases. J gave up 5 bases and V 5 bases, and 11 bases lay outside the gene matches. This CDR3 is built from 15 residues. In germline, CDR1 is SGHTA, CDR2 FQGTGA. In nucleotides, the CDR3 is TGTGCCAGCAGCATCCTCGGGGGGGTGACGGACGAGCAGTACTTC. Protein sequence: CASSILGGVTDEQYF.

V usage is TRBV5-1 and J usage is TRBJ2-1, with 7 nucleotides matching TRBD1. The germline gives CDR1 SGHRS, CDR2 YFSETQ. This CDR3 has 14 amino acids. Trimming at V came to 4 bases and at J to 8 bases, leaving 9 bases not matched to a gene. CDR3 amino acids: CASSPGTVSHEQFF. DNA for the CDR3: TGCGCCAGCAGCCCAGGGACAGTTAGCCATGAGCAGTTCTTC.

This sequence joins TRBV7-2 and TRBJ1-5; D is uncertain. This CDR3 spans 12 amino acids. Germline values: CDR1 SGHTA, CDR2 FQGNSA. V lost 5 bases, J lost 5 bases, and 7 bases lay in between. CDR3 sequence: CASSPLYQPQHF. DNA of the CDR3: TGTGCCAGCAGCCCCTTATATCAGCCCCAGCATTTT.

The V call is TRBV4-3, the J call TRBJ1-1; 9 nucleotides line up with TRBD1. The V gene's germline CDR1 is LGHNA and CDR2 YSLEER. J was trimmed by 0 bases and V by 4 bases; bases with no gene match: 6. The CDR3 is made up of 16 amino acids. The chain's CDR3 is CASSPQTGGMNTEAFF. DNA for the CDR3: TGCGCCAGCAGCCCTCAGACAGGGGGGATGAACACTGAAGCTTTCTTT.

The V gene is TRBV19, the J gene TRBJ1-1; no reliable D call. Per germline, CDR1 LNHDA and CDR2 SQIVND (reference sequence). This CDR3 spans 13 amino acids. CDR3 protein: CAMPGLVSTEAFF. The CDR3 DNA follows: TGTGCTATGCCGGGATTGGTCAGCACTGAAGCTTTCTTT.

The rearrangement links TRBV5-3 to TRBJ1-6, with TRBD1 matching 7 bases. TRBV5-3 has ORF status, its function being uncertain. J gave up 9 bases and V 4 bases, and 13 bases lay outside the gene matches. The CDR3 has 16 amino acids. CDR3 residues: CARSGGVTGPGSPLHF. The CDR3 DNA reads as TGTGCCAGAAGCGGTGGGGTGACAGGGCCGGGTTCACCCCTCCACTTT.

J is TRBJ2-3 and V is TRBV5-1, with D perhaps matching TRBD1 (6 bases). Germline V gene sequence: CDR1 SGHRS, CDR2 YFSETQ. The CDR3 has 17 residues. V was clipped by 0 bases and J by 0 bases, with 14 bases between them. The CDR3 nucleotides read TGCGCCAGCAGCTTGGATACAGGGCCCCCTAGCACAGATACGCAGTATTTT. Residues: CASSLDTGPPSTDTQYF.

The CDR3 loop reads CASRTGLTYEQYF. CDR3 coding DNA: TGTGCCAGCAGGACAGGGTTGACCTACGAGCAGTACTTC. This sequence joins TRBV2 and TRBJ2-7; 7 bases align to TRBD1. Trimming at V came to 6 bases and at J to 2 bases, leaving 4 bases not matched to a gene. Germline-derived CDR1 and CDR2 are SNHLY and FYNNEI. The CDR3 length is 13 residues. Full variable domain (outside the CDR3, taken from reference TRBV2 and TRBJ2-7): EPEVTQTPSHQVTQMGQEVILRCVPISNHLYFYWYRQILGQKVEFLVSFYNNEISEKSEIFDDQFSVERPDGSNFTLKIRSTKLEDSAMYFCASRTGLTYEQYFGPGTRLTVT.

This clone was picked up one time. This chain connects TRBV2 to TRBJ2-4; D uncertain. This CDR3 region has 16 residues. The germline V gene encodes CDR1 SNHLY and CDR2 FYNNEI. Trimming took 7 bases from V and 3 from J, leaving 19 bases between them. The chain's CDR3 is CASTPELTDNKNIQYF. The CDR3 DNA follows: TGTGCCAGCACTCCCGAACTTACAGATAACAAAAACATTCAGTACTTC.

The table lists this clone with a few counts. This rearrangement joins TRBV30 to TRBJ2-2; weak D call: TRBD2 (6 bases). Germline V gene sequence: CDR1 GTSNPN, CDR2 SVGIG (reference sequence). V lost 1 base, J lost 7 bases, and 13 bases lay in between. There are 14 residues in the CDR3. CDR3 sequence (DNA): TGTGCCTGGAGTGAAGTCGGAGGGATCGGGGAGCTGTTTTTT. Protein sequence: CAWSEVGGIGELFF.

The chain has TRBV18 and TRBJ2-1; 10 positions match TRBD1. Germline-derived CDR1 and CDR2 are KGHSH and LQKENI. Trimming removed 5 bases from V and 6 bases from J; junction bases left unmatched: 4. This CDR3 comprises 14 residues. CDR3 in DNA: TGTGCCAGCTCATCCGGGACAGGGGCCAATGAGCAGTTCTTC. Translating gives CASSSGTGANEQFF.

The V call is TRBV7-9, the J call TRBJ2-1; 11 nucleotides match TRBD2. The trim removed 3 bases at V and 4 bases at J, leaving 8 bases unmatched. This CDR3 spans 17 amino acids. The germline V gene encodes CDR1 SEHNR and CDR2 FQNEAQ (reference sequence). The CDR3 DNA sequence: TGTGCCAGCAGCTTGTTTCCTCCTAGCGGGGGGTACAATGAGCAGTTCTTC. Translation gives CASSLFPPSGGYNEQFF.

The gene calls are TRBV5-1 and TRBJ1-4; D remains ambiguous. Deletions cut 0 bases from V and 3 bases from J, with 6 bases between. Germline loops: CDR1 SGHRS, CDR2 YFSETQ. The CDR3 runs 14 residues. CDR3 nucleotides: TGCGCCAGCAGCTTGGACGGAGCTAATGAAAAACTGTTTTTT. Its translation is CASSLDGANEKLFF.

The chain carries TRBV10-3 and TRBJ1-2; no clear D gene. Germline CDR1 ENHRY, CDR2 SYGVKD. The CDR3 runs 13 residues. V was trimmed by 6 bases and J by 0 bases, leaving 8 bases between them. DNA of the CDR3: TGTGCCATCAGGCCGGAGGCTAACTATGGCTACACCTTC. This translates into CAIRPEANYGYTF.